A single sample gave rise to the 27 T cell receptor beta chains below, sequenced in a study of T-cell memory formation after mild COVID-19. TCRdb called the 5' RACE reads again in MiXCR, with one record for every CDR3 protein. The sample has around 340,000 distinct CDR3 sequences; approximately 13% are singletons. The sample comprised PBMCs or a T cell subset sorted from them (not recorded which). The receptors derive from a man between 18 and 29 years old who had mild COVID-19 (a few samples of this study predate the infection). Cell type and time point are not known.

This clonotype appeared many times. The chain combines TRBV7-2 with TRBJ2-2, with D perhaps TRBD1 (6 bases). V was clipped by 6 bases and J by 4 bases, with 21 bases between them. This CDR3 contains 17 residues. Germline CDR1 reads SGHTA; CDR2 reads FQGNSA. The CDR3: CASSPTKQGTSTGELFF. CDR3 DNA: TGTGCCAGCAGTCCAACCAAACAGGGTACGAGCACCGGGGAGCTGTTTTTT.

V is TRBV7-6 and J is TRBJ2-5, with TRBD2 identical over 8 bases. V was clipped by 5 bases and J by 2 bases; unmatched bases: 10. Germline V gene sequence: CDR1 SGHVS, CDR2 FNYEAQ. There are 16 residues in the CDR3. Here the CDR3 DNA reads TGTGCCAGCAGCCCGAGAGCGGGGGTGATACAAGAGACCCAGTACTTC. Translated: CASSPRAGVIQETQYF.

This clonotype has more than one count but fewer than ten. The rearrangement joins TRBV15 to TRBJ1-5; D gene ambiguous. The CDR3 loop spans 16 amino acids. Germline V gives CDR1 LNHNV, CDR2 YYDKDF (reference sequence). Trimming pared 4 bases from V and 3 bases from J, leaving 16 bases between. The CDR3 region has the DNA TGTGCCACCAGCAAAGACCGCACCCCTCCCAATCAGCCCCAGCATTTT. Protein product: CATSKDRTPPNQPQHF.

The V call is TRBV29-1, the J call TRBJ1-1; unclear D gene. Germline V lookup: CDR1 SQVTM, CDR2 ANQGSEA. The V end lost 3 bases, the J end lost 4 bases, and 12 bases lay between the germline ends. The CDR3 consists of 13 residues. In DNA, the CDR3 is TGCAGCGTTGAGAGGGTAAGGAGCACTGAAGCTTTCTTT. It translates to CSVERVRSTEAFF.

This clonotype was counted only a few times. The rearrangement joins TRBV9 to TRBJ2-2, with D perhaps assigned TRBD1 or TRBD2 (5 bases each). The V end lost 4 bases, the J end lost 14 bases, and 21 bases lay between the germline ends. Germline V gene data show CDR1 as SGDLS and CDR2 as YYNGEE. CDR3 length: 14 residues. CDR3 in amino acids: CASSPRTGTQNLFF. DNA of the CDR3: TGTGCCAGCAGCCCCAGGACCGGGACCCAGAACCTGTTTTTT.

This rearrangement joins TRBV4-2 to TRBJ1-2; D is unresolved. This CDR3 is built from 15 residues. The V gene's germline CDR1 is LGHNA and CDR2 YNFKEQ. Trimming took off 1 base at V and 0 bases at J, with 9 bases between the two ends. Here the CDR3 DNA reads TGTGCCAGCAGCCAAGCAGCGGACCCTAACTATGGCTACACCTTC. Translating gives CASSQAADPNYGYTF.

This clonotype was counted between two and nine times. The V gene is TRBV6-6, the J gene TRBJ2-2; D might be TRBD1 (6 bases). The germline V gene encodes CDR1 MNHNY and CDR2 SVGAGI (reference sequence). The CDR3 runs to 15 residues. V was cut by 8 bases and J by 4 bases, with 17 bases left in between. CDR3 in DNA: TGTGCCAGCGGAAAACAGGGTGTGGGCACCGGGGAGCTGTTTTTT. Protein sequence: CASGKQGVGTGELFF.

This clonotype was seen more than once but under ten times. V and J are TRBV7-2 and TRBJ1-1; TRBD1 matches at 9 bases. The CDR3 length is 15 residues. Germline values: CDR1 SGHTA, CDR2 FQGNSA. With V trimmed by 5 bases and J by 3 bases, 7 bases remained unmatched. CDR3 residues: CASSPTGGVYTEAFF. The CDR3 bases are TGTGCCAGCAGCCCAACAGGGGGCGTGTACACTGAAGCTTTCTTT.

The CDR3 spells CASSLEPGGALMNEQFF. The CDR3 region has the DNA TGTGCCAGCAGTTTGGAGCCGGGGGGGGCTCTTATGAATGAGCAGTTCTTC. The chain recombines TRBV12-3 or TRBV12-4 with TRBJ2-1, with 8 bases fitting TRBD2. This CDR3 has 17 amino acids. V gave up 3 bases and J gave up 7 bases; unmatched junction bases: 14.

This sequence joins TRBV6-5 and TRBJ2-5, with TRBD2 identical over 8 bases. This CDR3 contains 16 residues. V lost 0 bases to trimming and J lost 4 bases; unmatched junction nucleotides: 7. Germline CDR1 reads MNHEY; CDR2 reads SVGAGI. CDR3 loop: CASSYSSGRGGETQYF. CDR3 coding DNA: TGTGCCAGCAGTTACTCGAGCGGTCGGGGGGGAGAGACCCAGTACTTC.

This clonotype was observed a few times. This chain links TRBV4-3 with TRBJ2-3; D call uncertain. The CDR3 spans 15 residues. Looked up from germline, CDR1 is LGHNA and CDR2 is YSLEER. V was pared by 0 bases and J by 0 bases, with 7 bases between. CDR3 coding DNA: TGCGCCAGCAGCCAAGAAGGGCCAAGCACAGATACGCAGTATTTT. Translation gives CASSQEGPSTDTQYF.

This clonotype was seen a few times. The chain has TRBV6-6 and TRBJ2-7, with 8 bases lining up with TRBD1. V trimming: 6 bases; J trimming: 3 bases; junction bases outside the gene matches: 16. Germline CDR1 is MNHNY and CDR2 is SVGAGI (reference sequence). The CDR3 covers 17 residues. The CDR3 is CASSSLLQGARFYEQYV. As DNA, the CDR3 is TGTGCCAGCAGCTCTCTGCTCCAGGGGGCGAGATTCTACGAGCAGTACGTC.

This chain links TRBV12-3 or TRBV12-4 with TRBJ1-3; tentative D call: TRBD1 (5 bases). V gave up 4 bases and J gave up 1 base, with 8 bases separating them. There are 14 residues in the CDR3. CDR3 DNA sequence: TGTGCCAGCAGTTGGGGGATTTCTGGAAACACCATATATTTT. Protein sequence: CASSWGISGNTIYF.

This clonotype has a count of ten or more. The chain uses TRBV29-1 and TRBJ2-3, with D possibly TRBD2 on 5 matching bases. There are 15 residues in the CDR3. CDR1 and CDR2 from the germline V gene are SQVTM and ANQGSEA. V was shortened by 5 bases and J by 0 bases, with 15 bases between the two germline ends. The CDR3 DNA follows: TGCAGCGTTTTTGAGGCGGCGGGTAGCACAGATACGCAGTATTTT. Encoded protein: CSVFEAAGSTDTQYF.

There are a few counts of this clonotype. The rearrangement uses TRBV7-8 and TRBJ1-5; 7 nucleotides align to TRBD1. Germline loops: CDR1 SGHVS, CDR2 FQNEAQ. J lost 5 bases, V lost 1 base, and 2 bases had no gene match. This CDR3 contains 14 residues. CDR3: CASSLERGHQPQHF. DNA of the CDR3: TGTGCCAGCAGCTTAGAGAGGGGGCATCAGCCCCAGCATTTT.

Many counts were recorded for this clonotype. The chain joins TRBV7-8 to TRBJ2-3; D ambiguous. CDR1 is SGHVS and CDR2 is FQNEAQ in the germline V gene. The V and J ends lost 0 bases and 5 bases respectively, with 6 bases between them. There are 13 residues in the CDR3. As DNA, the CDR3 is TGTGCCAGCAGCTTAGCGCCCCGAGATACGCAGTATTTT. Translated: CASSLAPRDTQYF.

The chain joins TRBV6-1 to TRBJ1-2; D gene ambiguous. The CDR3 is 13 residues long. The V and J ends lost 4 bases and 2 bases respectively, with 8 bases between them. The germline V gene has CDR1 MNHNS and CDR2 SASEGT. For the CDR3, the DNA is TGTGCCAGCAGTGTTGTGGTCAACTATGGCTACACCTTC. Translated, it gives CASSVVVNYGYTF.

The sample holds a few counts of this clonotype. This chain connects TRBV25-1 to TRBJ2-1, with D possibly matching TRBD1 (6 bases). Per germline, CDR1 MGHDK and CDR2 SYGVNS. V was trimmed by 4 bases and J by 6 bases, leaving 13 bases between them. The CDR3 totals 14 residues. As DNA, the CDR3 is TGTGCCAGCAGTGTTAGGACAGTCCCCAATGAGCAGTTCTTC. Its translation: CASSVRTVPNEQFF.

The table lists this clonotype with a few counts. The rearrangement links TRBV29-1 to TRBJ2-3; D is perhaps TRBD1 (5 bases). The CDR3 is made up of 12 amino acids. Looked up from germline, CDR1 is SQVTM and CDR2 is ANQGSEA. V lost 4 bases and J lost 4, with 9 bases in between. The CDR3 DNA is TGCAGCGTTGGGGGCCGTTCAGATACGCAGTATTTT. This codes for CSVGGRSDTQYF.

The rearrangement links TRBV6-2 or TRBV6-3 to TRBJ2-3; 10 bases fit TRBD1. The CDR3 contains 15 residues. The germline gives CDR1 MNHEY, CDR2 SVGEGT. V lost 7 bases to trimming and J lost 8 bases; unmatched junction nucleotides: 12. CDR3 protein: CASTYGTGVVVTQYF. DNA of the CDR3: TGTGCCAGCACCTATGGGACAGGGGTCGTGGTTACGCAGTATTTT.

The table lists this clonotype with a few counts. The CDR3 here is CASSVNAGANVLTF. For the CDR3, the DNA is TGTGCCAGCAGCGTAAACGCTGGGGCCAACGTCCTGACTTTC. The V and J genes are TRBV9 and TRBJ2-6; D gene unclear. CDR1 is SGDLS, CDR2 YYNGEE, per germline. The V end was cut by 1 base, the J end by 2 bases, with 4 bases between. There are 14 residues in the CDR3.

CDR3 DNA: TGTGCCAGCACCCTGAGGGGGAGGAACACTGAAGCTTTCTTT. It encodes CASTLRGRNTEAFF. The V call is TRBV6-4, the J call TRBJ1-1, with D possibly matching TRBD1 (6 bases). V dropped 7 bases and J dropped 1 base, with 13 bases sitting between them. The CDR3 spans 14 residues. Germline V gives CDR1 MRHNA, CDR2 SNTAGT.

The gene calls are TRBV5-1 and TRBJ1-2; D is possibly TRBD1 (5 bases). V was cut by 1 base and J by 5 bases, with 9 bases left in between. The germline V gene encodes CDR1 SGHRS and CDR2 YFSETQ. CDR3 length equals 13 residues. The CDR3: CASSLPGRYGYTF. The CDR3, as DNA: TGCGCCAGCAGCTTGCCAGGGAGATATGGCTACACCTTC. The full variable domain, its missing parts supplied by reference TRBV5-1 and TRBJ1-2, is KAGVTQTPRYLIKTRGQQVTLSCSPISGHRSVSWYQQTPGQGLQFLFEYFSETQRNKGNFPGRFSGRQFSNSRSEMNVSTLELGDSALYLCASSLPGRYGYTFGSGTRLTVV.

The chain couples TRBV7-3 to TRBJ2-3; either TRBD1 or TRBD2 may fit D (5 bases each). CDR1 is SGHTA and CDR2 is FQGTGA in the germline V gene. Trimming took off 6 bases at V and 4 bases at J, with 14 bases between the two ends. The CDR3 covers 14 residues. CDR3 sequence: CASSNPGRADTQYF. CDR3 nucleotides: TGTGCCAGCAGTAACCCGGGGCGGGCAGATACGCAGTATTTT.

The chain carries TRBV5-4 and TRBJ2-2, with D tentatively TRBD1 or TRBD2 (6 bases each). CDR3 length: 16 amino acids. CDR1 is SGHNT, CDR2 YYREEE, per germline (reference sequence). The V end was cut by 0 bases, the J end by 4 bases, with 13 bases between. The CDR3 spells CASSLGGAGGTGELFF. The DNA of the CDR3 is TGTGCCAGCAGCTTGGGGGGGGCTGGGGGCACCGGGGAGCTGTTTTTT.

This clonotype was counted many times. This chain uses TRBV6-4 with TRBJ2-3; D unresolved. The V end was cut by 2 bases, the J end by 0 bases, with 9 bases between. Germline V lookup: CDR1 MRHNA, CDR2 SNTAGT. There are 15 residues in the CDR3. The CDR3 is CASSDRPSSTDTQYF. The CDR3 DNA is TGTGCCAGCAGTGACCGGCCATCTAGCACAGATACGCAGTATTTT.

The chain carries TRBV4-3 and TRBJ2-3, with D perhaps assigned TRBD1 or TRBD2 (7 bases each). The CDR3 is 17 residues long. CDR1 LGHNA and CDR2 YSLEER come from the germline V gene. V was clipped by 1 base and J by 4 bases, with 18 bases between them. The CDR3 coding sequence is TGCGCCAGCAGCCAAGGGGGAGGGGGCAGTATCGCAGATACGCAGTATTTT. Translation: CASSQGGGGSIADTQYF.